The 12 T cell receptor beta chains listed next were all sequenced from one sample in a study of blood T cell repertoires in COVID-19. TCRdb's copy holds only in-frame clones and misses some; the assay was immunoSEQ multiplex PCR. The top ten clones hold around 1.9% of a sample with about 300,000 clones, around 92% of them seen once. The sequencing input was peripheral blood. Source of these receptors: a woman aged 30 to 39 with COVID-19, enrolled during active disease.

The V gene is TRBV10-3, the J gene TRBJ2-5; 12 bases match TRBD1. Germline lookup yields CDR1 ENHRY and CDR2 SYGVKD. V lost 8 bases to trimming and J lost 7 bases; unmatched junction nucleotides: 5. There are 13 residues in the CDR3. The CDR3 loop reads CAIGGDRGPTQYF. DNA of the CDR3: TGTGCCATCGGGGGGGACAGGGGGCCGACCCAGTACTTC.

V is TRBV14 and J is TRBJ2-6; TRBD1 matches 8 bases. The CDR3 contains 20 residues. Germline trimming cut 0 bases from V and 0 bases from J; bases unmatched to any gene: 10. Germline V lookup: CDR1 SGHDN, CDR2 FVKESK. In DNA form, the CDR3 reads TGTGCCAGCAGCCAAGAAGGTGTGGGGACAGGTTACTCTGGGGCCAACGTCCTGACTTTC. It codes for CASSQEGVGTGYSGANVLTF.

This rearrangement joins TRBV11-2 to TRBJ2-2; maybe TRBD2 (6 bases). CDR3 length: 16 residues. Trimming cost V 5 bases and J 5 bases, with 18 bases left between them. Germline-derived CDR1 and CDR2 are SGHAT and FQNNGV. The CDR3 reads CASSPAPGVRTGELFF. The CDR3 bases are TGTGCCAGCAGCCCGGCCCCGGGGGTAAGGACCGGGGAGCTGTTTTTT.

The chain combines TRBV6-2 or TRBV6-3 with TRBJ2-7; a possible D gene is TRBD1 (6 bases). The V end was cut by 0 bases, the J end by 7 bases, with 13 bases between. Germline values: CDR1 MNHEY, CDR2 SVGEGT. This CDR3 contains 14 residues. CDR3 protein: CASSYSLNREEQYF. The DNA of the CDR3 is TGTGCCAGCAGTTACTCCTTAAACAGGGAAGAGCAGTACTTC.

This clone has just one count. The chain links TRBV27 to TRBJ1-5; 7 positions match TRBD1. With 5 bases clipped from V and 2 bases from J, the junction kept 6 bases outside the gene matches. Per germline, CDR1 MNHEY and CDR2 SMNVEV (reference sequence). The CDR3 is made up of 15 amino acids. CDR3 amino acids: CASSPRQGGNQPQHF. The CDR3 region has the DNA TGTGCCAGCAGTCCCAGACAGGGAGGCAATCAGCCCCAGCATTTT.

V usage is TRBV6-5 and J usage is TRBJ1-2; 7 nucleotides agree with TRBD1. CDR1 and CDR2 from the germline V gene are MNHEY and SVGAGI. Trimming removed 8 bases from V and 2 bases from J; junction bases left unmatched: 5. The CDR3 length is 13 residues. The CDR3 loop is CASYRGGNYGYTF. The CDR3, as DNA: TGTGCCAGCTACCGAGGGGGCAACTATGGCTACACCTTC.

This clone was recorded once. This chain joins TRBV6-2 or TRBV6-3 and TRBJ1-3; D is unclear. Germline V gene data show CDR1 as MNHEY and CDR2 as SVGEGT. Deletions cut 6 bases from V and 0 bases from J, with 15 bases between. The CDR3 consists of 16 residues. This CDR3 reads CASRPFGVSSGNTIYF. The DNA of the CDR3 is TGTGCCAGCAGACCTTTCGGGGTGAGCTCTGGAAACACCATATATTTT.

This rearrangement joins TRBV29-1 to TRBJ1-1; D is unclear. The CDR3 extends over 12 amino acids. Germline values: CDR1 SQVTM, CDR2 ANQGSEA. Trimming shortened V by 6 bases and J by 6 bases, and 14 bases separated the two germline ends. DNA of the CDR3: TGCAGCGTCCTTGAGGTCGGATCTGAAGCTTTCTTT. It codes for CSVLEVGSEAFF.

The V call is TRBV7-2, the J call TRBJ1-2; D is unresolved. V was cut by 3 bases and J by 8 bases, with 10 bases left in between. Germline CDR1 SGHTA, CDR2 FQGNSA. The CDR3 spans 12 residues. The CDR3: CASSFPPGGYTF. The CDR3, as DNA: TGTGCCAGCAGCTTTCCACCCGGGGGCTACACCTTC.

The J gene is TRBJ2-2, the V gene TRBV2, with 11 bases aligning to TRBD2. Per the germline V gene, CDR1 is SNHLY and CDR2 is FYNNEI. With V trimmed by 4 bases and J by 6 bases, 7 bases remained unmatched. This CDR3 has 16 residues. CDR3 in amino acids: CASSAVAGGPPGELFF. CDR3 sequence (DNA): TGTGCCAGCAGTGCGGTAGCGGGGGGGCCGCCCGGGGAGCTGTTTTTT.

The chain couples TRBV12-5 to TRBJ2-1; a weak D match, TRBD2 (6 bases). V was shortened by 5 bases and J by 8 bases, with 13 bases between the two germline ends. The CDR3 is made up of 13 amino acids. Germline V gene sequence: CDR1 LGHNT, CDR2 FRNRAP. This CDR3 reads CASGPRLVYEQFF. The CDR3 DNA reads TGTGCTAGTGGTCCCAGACTAGTCTATGAGCAGTTCTTC.

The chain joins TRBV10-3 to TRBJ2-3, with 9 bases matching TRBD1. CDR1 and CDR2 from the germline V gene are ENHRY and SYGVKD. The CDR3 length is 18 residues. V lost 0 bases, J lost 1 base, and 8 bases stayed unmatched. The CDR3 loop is CAISESPWTGVGTDTQYF. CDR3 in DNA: TGTGCCATCAGTGAGTCCCCCTGGACAGGGGTGGGCACAGATACGCAGTATTTT.